This T cell receptor beta chain comes out of a study of T cells in Graves' hyperthyroidism and ophthalmopathy. Looking at the study overall: Peripheral blood samples were taken at initial diagnosis, prior to any treatment. Findings of the study overall: Expanded thyroid clonotypes (above 0.001) were mostly also found in blood.

RNA transcripts gave rise to amplified TCR beta CDR3 regions. RT-PCR in the first round (using the HTBI primer set) targeted the TCR CDR3. TCRdb reprocessed the multiplex PCR reads with MiXCR, giving one entry per CDR3 protein. The repertoire consists of roughly 500,000 distinct CDR3 sequences, with roughly 13% occurring once and the leading ten covering under 7%. A few counts support this clonotype. No antigen is known for it. The length of the CDR3 is 11 residues. V dropped 3 bases and J dropped 10 bases, with 7 bases sitting between them. CDR1 is MNHEY and CDR2 is SMNVEV in the germline V gene (reference sequence).

The clonotype comes from a woman younger than 45 with Graves' hyperthyroidism that later progressed to Graves' ophthalmopathy. The chain is built from TRBV27 and TRBJ2-1; no clear D gene. The source material was blood. The CDR3 bases are TGTGCCAGCAGTTTCGGTGAAGAGCAGTTCTTC. Amino acid sequence: CASSFGEEQFF.